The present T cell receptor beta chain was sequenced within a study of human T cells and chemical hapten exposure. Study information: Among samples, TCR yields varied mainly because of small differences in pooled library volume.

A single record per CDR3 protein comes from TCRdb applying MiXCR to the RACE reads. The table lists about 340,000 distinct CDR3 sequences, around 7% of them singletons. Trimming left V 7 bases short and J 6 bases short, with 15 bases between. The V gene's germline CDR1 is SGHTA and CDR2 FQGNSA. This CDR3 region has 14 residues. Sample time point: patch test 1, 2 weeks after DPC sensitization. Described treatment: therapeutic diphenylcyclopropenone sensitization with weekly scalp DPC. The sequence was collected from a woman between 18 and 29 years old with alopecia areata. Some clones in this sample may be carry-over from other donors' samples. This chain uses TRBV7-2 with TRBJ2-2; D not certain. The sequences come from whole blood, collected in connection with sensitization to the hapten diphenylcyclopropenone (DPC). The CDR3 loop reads CASTSLGLSGELFF. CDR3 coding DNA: TGTGCCAGCACCTCCCTAGGTTTGTCCGGGGAGCTGTTTTTT.